A single sample is the source of the 19 T cell receptor beta chains below, sequenced in a study of human T cells and chemical hapten exposure. The time point was: patch test 3, about 24 weeks after DPC sensitization. Treatment noted: therapeutic diphenylcyclopropenone sensitization with weekly scalp DPC. TCRdb processed the RACE reads anew with MiXCR; each CDR3 protein has one entry. This table has 75,000 to 90,000 distinct CDR3 sequences, 11% appearing once. Sequences were derived from whole blood, sampled in connection with sensitization to the hapten diphenylcyclopropenone (DPC). All receptors derive from a woman in her 50s with alopecia areata. Some clones in this sample may be carry-over from other donors' samples.

This clonotype was counted ten times or more. The chain couples TRBV3-1 to TRBJ1-2, with no clear D. The CDR3 is made up of 11 amino acids. Per the germline V gene, CDR1 is LGHDT and CDR2 is YNNKEL (reference sequence). Trimming took 6 bases from V and 8 from J, leaving 10 bases between them. The CDR3 DNA reads as TGTGCCAGCAGTCTTTATGACGGCTACACCTTC. It translates to CASSLYDGYTF. Looking up the rest from reference TRBV3-1 and TRBJ1-2 gives the full variable domain: DTAVSQTPKYLVTQMGNDKSIKCEQNLGHDTMYWYKQDSKKFLKIMFSYNNKELIINETVPNRFSPKSPDKAHLNLHINSLELGDSAVYFCASSLYDGYTFGSGTRLTVV.

This clonotype was counted ten times or more. The rearrangement links TRBV11-1 to TRBJ2-7; possible D gene TRBD2, 6 bases. From germline, CDR1 is SGHAT and CDR2 FQDESV (reference sequence). This CDR3 comprises 14 residues. With 5 bases removed from V and 6 bases from J, the gap between germline ends came to 17 bases. Written as DNA, the CDR3 is TGTGCCAGCAGCCCGGTTCCGGGAGTAGGCGAGCAGTACTTC. It yields the protein CASSPVPGVGEQYF.

This clonotype appeared a few times. V and J are TRBV10-1 and TRBJ2-3, with 10 bases identical to TRBD2. The CDR3 is 14 amino acids. The junction had 1 base not matched to a gene; V was cut back by 4 bases and J by 3 bases. Germline assignment: CDR1 WNHNN and CDR2 SYGVQD (reference sequence). CDR3 coding DNA: TGCGCCAGCAGTGTAGCGGGAGGAACAGATACGCAGTATTTT. Protein product: CASSVAGGTDTQYF.

The rearrangement joins TRBV29-1 to TRBJ2-1; weak D call: TRBD2 (5 bases). This CDR3 region has 13 residues. V shed 0 bases and J shed 6 bases, with 9 bases lying between them. Germline V lookup: CDR1 SQVTM, CDR2 ANQGSEA. The CDR3 region has the DNA TGCAGCGTTGAAGATCCCGGGGTCAATGAGCAGTTCTTC. Residues: CSVEDPGVNEQFF.

This clonotype was seen many times. This rearrangement joins TRBV6-2 or TRBV6-3 to TRBJ1-5; D is unclear. The germline V gene encodes CDR1 MNHEY and CDR2 SVGEGT. Trimming cost V 2 bases and J 0 bases, with 5 bases left between them. CDR3 length: 14 amino acids. As DNA, the CDR3 is TGTGCCAGCAGTTACACGTATAGCAATCAGCCCCAGCATTTT. It encodes CASSYTYSNQPQHF.

This clonotype has only a few counts. CDR3 DNA: TGCAGCTCCTCCCGGTCCAAAGAGACCCAGTACTTC. Translated: CSSSRSKETQYF. The rearrangement uses TRBV20-1 and TRBJ2-5; D gene unclear. The germline CDR1 and CDR2 sequences are DFQATT and SNEGSKA (reference sequence). CDR3 length equals 12 residues.

Many counts were recorded for this clonotype. The CDR3 is CAISDSGTGAEQYF. In nucleotides, the CDR3 is TGTGCCATCAGTGACTCCGGGACAGGGGCCGAGCAGTACTTC. The chain recombines TRBV10-3 with TRBJ2-7; TRBD1 aligns across 10 bases. V was clipped by 3 bases and J by 6 bases; unmatched bases: 5. CDR1 is ENHRY, CDR2 SYGVKD, per germline. This CDR3 spans 14 amino acids.

The chain couples TRBV4-2 to TRBJ2-3; D not certain. Germline V gives CDR1 LGHNA, CDR2 YNFKEQ. V dropped 4 bases and J dropped 1 base, with 12 bases sitting between them. This CDR3 region has 15 residues. The CDR3 DNA follows: TGTGCCAGCAGCCGGGGAAGTGGGGGCACAGATACGCAGTATTTT. Translation: CASSRGSGGTDTQYF.

The V and J genes are TRBV11-2 and TRBJ1-2, with no clear D. V lost 5 bases, J lost 4 bases, and 20 bases lay in between. The CDR3 totals 16 residues. Germline CDR1 and CDR2: SGHAT and FQNNGV. The DNA for the CDR3 is TGTGCCAGCAGCCCTCCAGAACTAGCCCTCCTCTATGGCTACACCTTC. This translates into CASSPPELALLYGYTF.

This clonotype has at least ten counts. The chain uses TRBV11-2 and TRBJ2-1; D perhaps matches TRBD2 (6 bases). V was pared by 5 bases and J by 2 bases, with 19 bases between. Per germline, CDR1 SGHAT and CDR2 FQNNGV. The CDR3 runs to 17 residues. The CDR3 reads CASSPPPAGRPYNEQFF. CDR3 bases: TGTGCCAGCAGCCCTCCACCCGCGGGAAGACCCTACAATGAGCAGTTCTTC. Based on the CDR3 plus reference TRBV11-2 and TRBJ2-1, the full variable domain is EAGVAQSPRYKIIEKRQSVAFWCNPISGHATLYWYQQILGQGPKLLIQFQNNGVVDDSQLPKDRFSAERLKGVDSTLKIQPAKLEDSAVYLCASSPPPAGRPYNEQFFGPGTRLTVL.

A few counts support this clonotype. The chain employs TRBV5-1 and TRBJ1-1, with a tentative D call TRBD1 (6 bases). Trimming took 4 bases from V and 3 from J, leaving 13 bases between them. The CDR3 is 14 residues long. The V gene's germline CDR1 is SGHRS and CDR2 YFSETQ. Written as DNA, the CDR3 is TGCGCCAGCAGCCGACAACAGGGAGACACTGAAGCTTTCTTT. As protein: CASSRQQGDTEAFF.

The rearrangement joins TRBV11-2 to TRBJ2-1; D perhaps matches TRBD2 (6 bases). This CDR3 has 17 amino acids. V was shortened by 1 base and J by 0 bases, with 13 bases between the two germline ends. Germline assignment: CDR1 SGHAT and CDR2 FQNNGV. The CDR3 sequence is CASSLVSGLSSYNEQFF. In DNA form, the CDR3 reads TGTGCCAGCAGCTTAGTCAGCGGGCTGAGCTCCTACAATGAGCAGTTCTTC.

This clonotype was counted ten times or more. J is TRBJ2-2 and V is TRBV7-3; possibly TRBD2 for D (7 bases). The germline gives CDR1 SGHTA, CDR2 FQGTGA. This CDR3 comprises 15 residues. V was clipped by 3 bases and J by 5 bases, with 13 bases between them. The CDR3 coding sequence is TGTGCCAGCAGCTTTGGAGGGAGGGGGACCGGGGAGCTGTTTTTT. This gives the protein CASSFGGRGTGELFF.

The chain uses TRBV14 and TRBJ2-7, with TRBD2 matching over 7 bases. This CDR3 has 15 residues. Germline V gene lookup returns CDR1 SGHDN and CDR2 FVKESK. V was pared by 1 base and J by 0 bases, with 3 bases of the junction left unmatched. The CDR3 sequence: CASSQGLALSYEQYF. DNA of the CDR3: TGTGCCAGCAGCCAAGGACTAGCCCTCTCCTACGAGCAGTACTTC.

At least ten counts were recorded for this clonotype. The V call is TRBV3-1, the J call TRBJ1-5; D unresolved. Per germline, CDR1 LGHDT and CDR2 YNNKEL (reference sequence). V was shortened by 0 bases and J by 0 bases, with 6 bases between the two germline ends. CDR3 size: 15 residues. CDR3 region: CASSQERHSNQPQHF. In DNA, the CDR3 is TGTGCCAGCAGCCAAGAAAGACATAGCAATCAGCCCCAGCATTTT.

This clonotype was picked up many times. The rearrangement uses TRBV6-5 and TRBJ2-7; 12 nucleotides match TRBD2. J gave up 8 bases and V 7 bases, and 6 bases lay outside the gene matches. CDR1 and CDR2 from the germline V gene are MNHEY and SVGAGI. The CDR3 loop spans 13 amino acids. CDR3 loop: CASMELAGGKQYF. In DNA form, the CDR3 reads TGTGCCAGCATGGAACTAGCGGGAGGAAAGCAGTACTTC.

V and J are TRBV23-1 and TRBJ1-6; D remains unclear. TRBV23-1 is labeled an ORF, and its function is uncertain. The V gene lost 10 bases and the J gene lost 6 bases, with 4 bases spanning the gap. CDR3 length: 10 amino acids. CDR3 amino acids: CATPNSPLHF. As DNA, the CDR3 is TGCGCCACCCCTAATTCACCCCTCCACTTT.

The J gene is TRBJ2-7, the V gene TRBV30; 10 bases match TRBD1. Germline CDR1 GTSNPN, CDR2 SVGIG (reference sequence). The junction had 2 bases not matched to a gene; V was cut back by 2 bases and J by 4 bases. There are 13 residues in the CDR3. In DNA, the CDR3 is TGTGCCTGGAGTTTGGGACAGGGGTACGAGCAGTACTTC. This sequence encodes CAWSLGQGYEQYF.

This clonotype turned up a few times. This chain links TRBV28 with TRBJ1-2, with 9 bases aligning to TRBD1. The CDR3 length is 14 residues. V dropped 5 bases and J dropped 6; count of bases not matched to a gene: 7. CDR1 MDHEN and CDR2 SYDVKM come from the germline V gene. The CDR3 DNA reads TGTGCCAGCAGTGCCGGAGGGACAGGGAATGGCTACACCTTC. Translating it yields CASSAGGTGNGYTF.